The 29 T cell receptor beta chains below come from one sample, sequenced in a study of cytomegalovirus exposure and HLA in healthy donors. This table comes from immunoSEQ multiplex PCR, and its TCRdb copy is limited to in-frame clones, with some not included. This table holds approximately 200,000 clones, over 80% found once. Sample: PBMCs. Every receptor here comes from a woman under 30 in good health and CMV-seronegative.

This sequence joins TRBV6-1 and TRBJ1-3; D call uncertain. The CDR3 has 13 amino acids. V lost 6 bases and J 3 bases, leaving 9 bases between the germline ends. CDR1 and CDR2 from the germline V gene are MNHNS and SASEGT. The CDR3: CASSERGGNTIYF. In DNA form, the CDR3 reads TGTGCCAGCAGCGAGCGGGGTGGAAACACCATATATTTT.

The CDR3 region is CASSPPDRGQFF. CDR3 sequence (DNA): TGTGCCAGCAGCCCCCCTGACAGGGGGCAGTTCTTC. This sequence joins TRBV21-1 and TRBJ2-1; no check of the table's D call, TRBD1, against the DNA was made. TRBV21-1 is flagged as a pseudogene. This CDR3 region has 12 residues.

J is TRBJ1-2 and V is TRBV15; 7 nucleotides align to TRBD1. The V gene's germline CDR1 is LNHNV and CDR2 YYDKDF (reference sequence). Trimming at V came to 9 bases and at J to 1 base, leaving 5 bases not matched to a gene. CDR3 length: 13 amino acids. The CDR3 sequence: CATSRGLNYGYTF. The CDR3 DNA reads TGTGCCACTAGTAGGGGGCTTAACTATGGCTACACCTTC.

The gene calls are TRBV18 and TRBJ1-1; 8 nucleotides line up with TRBD1. CDR3 length: 13 amino acids. The J segment lost 7 bases and the V segment lost 6 bases, leaving 7 bases of the junction unmatched. Germline V gene data show CDR1 as KGHSH and CDR2 as LQKENI. The CDR3 region is CASSPTGAVEAFF. The CDR3 region has the DNA TGTGCCAGCTCGCCGACAGGGGCAGTTGAAGCTTTCTTT.

The chain has TRBV28 and TRBJ1-1, with D unresolved. Germline CDR1 and CDR2: MDHEN and SYDVKM. The CDR3 is 10 residues long. Trimming pared 8 bases from V and 7 bases from J, leaving 8 bases between. CDR3 residues: CASAGIEAFF. CDR3 DNA sequence: TGTGCCAGCGCGGGGATTGAAGCTTTCTTT.

This rearrangement joins TRBV9 to TRBJ2-3; D might be TRBD1 (5 bases). The CDR3 runs to 15 residues. CDR1 SGDLS and CDR2 YYNGEE come from the germline V gene. The V and J ends lost 3 bases and 0 bases respectively, with 11 bases between them. This CDR3 reads CASSGGLSSTDTQYF. CDR3 bases: TGTGCCAGCAGCGGGGGCCTATCAAGCACAGATACGCAGTATTTT.

This chain links TRBV6-1 with TRBJ2-3, with D possibly TRBD1 on 6 matching bases. Germline V gene sequence: CDR1 MNHNS, CDR2 SASEGT. V lost 8 bases and J lost 6, with 9 bases in between. This CDR3 region has 11 residues. This chain's CDR3 is CASSRGDTQYF. The DNA for the CDR3 is TGTGCCAGCTCGAGGGGGGATACGCAGTATTTT.

CDR3 loop: CASALGLATGASNQPQHF. In DNA form, the CDR3 reads TGTGCCAGCGCCCTCGGGCTTGCCACAGGGGCTAGCAATCAGCCCCAGCATTTT. The gene calls are TRBV28 and TRBJ1-5; TRBD1 matches 7 bases. CDR3 length equals 18 residues. CDR1 is MDHEN and CDR2 is SYDVKM in the germline V gene. V was pared by 8 bases and J by 0 bases, with 16 bases of the junction left unmatched.

The V gene is TRBV7-8, the J gene TRBJ2-2; no firm D call. Trimming cost V 2 bases and J 1 base, with 5 bases left between them. This CDR3 has 14 amino acids. Germline values: CDR1 SGHVS, CDR2 FQNEAQ. The CDR3 DNA reads TGTGCCAGCAGCTTATACAGGAACACCGGGGAGCTGTTTTTT. It codes for CASSLYRNTGELFF.

The rearrangement joins TRBV5-1 to TRBJ2-3; D not resolved. V was trimmed by 1 base and J by 3 bases, leaving 9 bases between them. The germline V gene has CDR1 SGHRS and CDR2 YFSETQ. This CDR3 region has 14 residues. Written as DNA, the CDR3 is TGCGCCAGCAGCTTGTCGCAGATGACAGATACGCAGTATTTT. It codes for CASSLSQMTDTQYF.

Notes on this clone: One junction end does not reproduce the germline sequence, and a read error may be involved. The chain joins TRBV5-1 to TRBJ1-2, with a possible D match to TRBD1 (5 bases). Per germline, CDR1 SGHRS and CDR2 YFSETQ. The CDR3 length is 13 residues. DNA for the CDR3: TGCGCCGGCAGTTCGGGGGACGGCTATGGCTACACCTTC. Its protein product is CAGSSGDGYGYTF.

The chain is built from TRBV7-9 and TRBJ2-1, with D possibly being TRBD2 (6 bases). Germline values: CDR1 SEHNR, CDR2 FQNEAQ (reference sequence). This CDR3 spans 16 amino acids. V was trimmed by 2 bases and J by 0 bases, leaving 11 bases between them. DNA for the CDR3: TGTGCCAGCAGCTTATGGGACTTGAGCTCCTACAATGAGCAGTTCTTC. Protein: CASSLWDLSSYNEQFF.

The chain joins TRBV19 to TRBJ2-7, with D possibly TRBD1 on 6 matching bases. Per the germline V gene, CDR1 is LNHDA and CDR2 is SQIVND (reference sequence). V was pared by 6 bases and J by 3 bases, with 12 bases between. The CDR3 loop spans 13 amino acids. CDR3 nucleotides: TGTGCCAGTAGGACGACAGGACGCTACGAGCAGTACTTC. It yields the protein CASRTTGRYEQYF. Filled out from reference TRBV19 and TRBJ2-7, the complete variable domain reads DGGITQSPKYLFRKEGQNVTLSCEQNLNHDAMYWYRQDPGQGLRLIYYSQIVNDFQKGDIAEGYSVSREKKESFPLTVTSAQKNPTAFYLCASRTTGRYEQYFGPGTRLTVT.

This clone was counted once. The chain carries TRBV10-1 and TRBJ2-3; 8 bases match TRBD1. The CDR3 extends over 16 amino acids. Per germline, CDR1 WNHNN and CDR2 SYGVQD (reference sequence). Losses at the gene ends were 7 bases for V and 4 bases for J; bases not matched to a gene: 13. In DNA, the CDR3 is TGCGCCAGCATACAACAGGGGGAAGTTTTCCCAGATACGCAGTATTTT. Amino acids: CASIQQGEVFPDTQYF.

The J gene is TRBJ1-3, the V gene TRBV19; D uncertain. Between the trimmed V and J ends, which lost 3 bases and 4 bases, there was a span of 10 bases. The CDR3 has 14 amino acids. Germline CDR1 LNHDA, CDR2 SQIVND (reference sequence). CDR3 nucleotide sequence: TGTGCCAGTAGTATCCCAGACAACGGAAACACCATATATTTT. Translating it yields CASSIPDNGNTIYF.

The gene calls are TRBV6-5 and TRBJ1-1; perhaps TRBD1 as D (5 bases). CDR1 is MNHEY and CDR2 is SVGAGI in the germline V gene. The CDR3 totals 15 residues. V was clipped by 2 bases and J by 3 bases, with 13 bases between them. This CDR3 is CASSYGGVKDTEAFF. In nucleotides, the CDR3 is TGTGCCAGCAGTTACGGAGGGGTGAAAGACACTGAAGCTTTCTTT.

This chain joins TRBV4-1 and TRBJ1-2; D ambiguous. The CDR3 length is 14 residues. V gave up 3 bases and J gave up 4 bases, with 12 bases separating them. The germline V gene encodes CDR1 MGHRA and CDR2 YSYEKL. The CDR3 DNA follows: TGCGCCAGCAGCCACGACGGGGTGGCCTATGGCTACACCTTC. This sequence encodes CASSHDGVAYGYTF.

The rearrangement joins TRBV4-2 to TRBJ2-1, with 10 bases aligning to TRBD2. Germline trimming cut 1 base from V and 5 bases from J; bases unmatched to any gene: 5. This CDR3 region has 16 residues. CDR1 and CDR2 (germline): LGHNA, YNFKEQ. The CDR3 sequence is CASSQVRTSGHNEQFF. The CDR3, as DNA: TGTGCCAGCAGCCAAGTAAGGACTAGCGGACACAATGAGCAGTTCTTC.

The rearrangement joins TRBV5-1 to TRBJ1-1; D remains unclear. CDR3 length equals 14 residues. Per the germline V gene, CDR1 is SGHRS and CDR2 is YFSETQ. V dropped 1 base and J dropped 4 bases, with 11 bases sitting between them. The CDR3 bases are TGCGCCAGCAGCTTGTCTCGGGGTGGCACTGAAGCTTTCTTT. Protein product: CASSLSRGGTEAFF.

A note on this clone: The DNA is left out, because the CDR3 cannot be placed on it with certainty; the CDR3 is given as TCRdb lists it. The genes are TRBV11-2 and TRBJ2-1; the table's D call, TRBD2, was not checked against the DNA. 15 amino acids form the CDR3, both terminal residues included. The germline CDR1 and CDR2 sequences are SGHAT and FQNNGV. The CDR3 sequence: CASSLVAGGAGRPFF.

The rearrangement uses TRBV10-3 and TRBJ2-2; 7 positions agree with TRBD1. The CDR3 totals 12 residues. Trimming removed 11 bases from V and 6 bases from J; junction bases left unmatched: 6. The germline V gene has CDR1 ENHRY and CDR2 SYGVKD. Here the CDR3 reads CASQQGSGELFF. The CDR3 nucleotides read TGTGCCTCACAACAGGGGTCCGGGGAGCTGTTTTTT.

The rearrangement uses TRBV7-2 and TRBJ2-1; possibly TRBD1 for D (6 bases). This CDR3 has 14 amino acids. Trimming shortened V by 7 bases and J by 4 bases, and 14 bases separated the two germline ends. Germline V gene sequence: CDR1 SGHTA, CDR2 FQGNSA. The CDR3 here is CASNLGQIYNEQFF. The CDR3 bases are TGTGCCAGCAACCTCGGACAGATATACAATGAGCAGTTCTTC.

The chain couples TRBV30 to TRBJ1-6, with TRBD1 identical over 10 bases. The length of the CDR3 is 14 residues. Germline CDR1 reads GTSNPN; CDR2 reads SVGIG (reference sequence). With 4 bases clipped from V and 9 bases from J, the junction kept 6 bases outside the gene matches. The CDR3, as DNA: TGTGCCTGGAAGGTTGGGACAGGGGTTTCACCCCTCCACTTT. As protein: CAWKVGTGVSPLHF.

This clone was seen a few times. V is TRBV19 and J is TRBJ2-6; TRBD2 might be the D (5 bases). The V end lost 10 bases, the J end lost 0 bases, and 7 bases lay between the germline ends. Germline CDR1 LNHDA, CDR2 SQIVND (reference sequence). The CDR3 totals 13 residues. CDR3 sequence (DNA): TGTGCCACCCGGGACTCTGGGGCCAACGTCCTGACTTTC. This gives the protein CATRDSGANVLTF.

Points on this clone: Other DNA sequences in the same sample also yield this CDR3. The chain is built from TRBV9 and TRBJ2-1, with 11 bases that match TRBD2. Germline-derived CDR1 and CDR2 are SGDLS and YYNGEE. V lost 4 bases, J lost 4 bases, and 4 bases stayed unmatched. The CDR3 totals 15 residues. CDR3: CASSFGLAGYNEQFF. The CDR3 DNA reads as TGTGCCAGCAGCTTTGGACTAGCGGGTTACAATGAGCAGTTCTTC. The complete variable domain, with remaining parts taken from reference TRBV9 and TRBJ2-1, reads DSGVTQTPKHLITATGQRVTLRCSPRSGDLSVYWYQQSLDQGLQFLIQYYNGEERAKGNILERFSAQQFPDLHSELNLSSLELGDSALYFCASSFGLAGYNEQFFGPGTRLTVL.

The rearrangement uses TRBV11-2 and TRBJ1-1; D uncertain. V was clipped by 3 bases and J by 6 bases, with 11 bases between them. This CDR3 comprises 13 residues. Germline CDR1 and CDR2: SGHAT and FQNNGV. Written as DNA, the CDR3 is TGTGCCAGCAGCTTTCGGACTATGCCTGAAGCTTTCTTT. Translated, it gives CASSFRTMPEAFF.

This clone was detected only a few times. V usage is TRBV19 and J usage is TRBJ2-2, with TRBD2 identical over 10 bases. The CDR3 consists of 13 residues. The trim removed 9 bases at V and 3 bases at J, leaving 1 base unmatched. Germline V gives CDR1 LNHDA, CDR2 SQIVND (reference sequence). The CDR3 is CASLAGDTGELFF. The CDR3 DNA follows: TGTGCCAGCCTAGCGGGAGACACCGGGGAGCTGTTTTTT.

As DNA, the CDR3 is TGTGCCAGCGAGGACCTACTAGCGGGACCCGATTCTGGTGAGCAGTTCTTC. It is translated as CASEDLLAGPDSGEQFF. The chain combines TRBV25-1 with TRBJ2-1, with 10 bases fitting TRBD2. J gave up 9 bases and V 8 bases, and 19 bases lay outside the gene matches. The CDR3 is 17 amino acids. Germline CDR1 and CDR2: MGHDK and SYGVNS.

CDR3 coding DNA: TGTGCCAGTAGCGTCCGGGACAGCACGTACGAGCAGTACTTC. Its protein is CASSVRDSTYEQYF. This chain connects TRBV19 to TRBJ2-7; 7 positions agree with TRBD1. This CDR3 is built from 14 residues. Germline V lookup: CDR1 LNHDA, CDR2 SQIVND (reference sequence). The ends lost 6 bases at V and 4 bases at J; junction bases unmatched: 9.